This T cell receptor (beta chain) was identified during a study of blood T cell repertoires in COVID-19. For the study at large: Samples of COVID-19 (acute and convalescent) were obtained from the United States, Italy and Spain. Sources were T cells, B-cell-depleted T cells, or PBMCs; the material itself was cDNA or gDNA.

The CDR3 extends over 13 amino acids. In the original analysis: By means of reference gene primer amplification, nucleated cell counts were estimated. Method: immunoSEQ multiplex PCR; TCRdb's copy keeps in-frame clones and lacks some. That table is the source of V, J and clone size, and D and trimming were worked out from the DNA. The sample lists some 300,000 clones; 75% to 90% were seen once. Patients of the Seattle cohort, enrolled during active infection, were followed longitudinally. The specimen sequenced was peripheral blood. This clonotype originated in an older woman with COVID-19, enrolled during active disease. The chain combines TRBV21-1 with TRBJ1-1; the table's TRBD1 call for D was not verified on the DNA. TRBV21-1 is reported as a pseudogene. CDR3 sequence (DNA): TGTGCCAGCAGCGGAGGCAGGGGGACTGAAGCTTTCTTT. This gives the protein CASSGGRGTEAFF.